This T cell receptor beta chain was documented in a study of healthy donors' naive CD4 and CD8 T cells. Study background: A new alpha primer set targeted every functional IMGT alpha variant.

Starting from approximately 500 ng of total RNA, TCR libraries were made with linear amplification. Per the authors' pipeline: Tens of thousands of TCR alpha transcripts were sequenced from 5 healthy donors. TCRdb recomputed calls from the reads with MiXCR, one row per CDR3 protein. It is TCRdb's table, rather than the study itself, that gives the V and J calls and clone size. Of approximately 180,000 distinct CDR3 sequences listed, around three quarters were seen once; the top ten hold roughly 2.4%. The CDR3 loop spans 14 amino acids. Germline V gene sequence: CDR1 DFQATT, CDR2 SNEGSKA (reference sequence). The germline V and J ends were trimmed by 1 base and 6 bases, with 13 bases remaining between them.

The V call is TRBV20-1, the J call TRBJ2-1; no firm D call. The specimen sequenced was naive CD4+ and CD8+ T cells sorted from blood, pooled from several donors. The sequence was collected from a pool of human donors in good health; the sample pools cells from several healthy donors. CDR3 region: CSARVPGWGNEQFF. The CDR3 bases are TGCAGTGCTAGAGTTCCCGGATGGGGCAATGAGCAGTTCTTC.